This T cell receptor (beta chain) stems from a study of T cells in Graves' hyperthyroidism and ophthalmopathy. Broader study findings: Ophthalmopathy onset followed model prediction by a median about 6.5 months. A model built on 13 V-J features separated ophthalmopathy from stable hyperthyroidism. Researchers found most expanded thyroid clonotypes above 0.001 in blood as well.

This clonotype was recorded only once. What it binds is not known. The germline V gene encodes CDR1 SGHNT and CDR2 YYREEE (reference sequence). The V and J ends lost 7 bases and 5 bases respectively, with 15 bases between them. There are 13 residues in the CDR3. Amplified regions were TCR beta CDR3 sequences from RNA transcripts. In the first-round RT-PCR of the TCR CDR3, the HTBI primer set was used. One entry per CDR3 protein results from TCRdb running MiXCR on the multiplex PCR reads. Of roughly 500,000 distinct CDR3 sequences detected, 40% to 55% appear once; the ten largest clones hold roughly 19%. Patients were excluded for uncontrolled infection, other autoimmune disease, pregnancy or lactation.

The sample taken for sequencing was peripheral blood or thyroid tissue (not recorded which). The chain uses TRBV5-4 and TRBJ1-1; D gene unclear. The clonotype comes from an adult woman with Graves' disease, either hyperthyroidism or ophthalmopathy (not recorded which). The DNA of the CDR3 is TGTGCCAGCGCGATTGGTGGTGGTACTGAAGCTTTCTTT. The encoded protein is CASAIGGGTEAFF.